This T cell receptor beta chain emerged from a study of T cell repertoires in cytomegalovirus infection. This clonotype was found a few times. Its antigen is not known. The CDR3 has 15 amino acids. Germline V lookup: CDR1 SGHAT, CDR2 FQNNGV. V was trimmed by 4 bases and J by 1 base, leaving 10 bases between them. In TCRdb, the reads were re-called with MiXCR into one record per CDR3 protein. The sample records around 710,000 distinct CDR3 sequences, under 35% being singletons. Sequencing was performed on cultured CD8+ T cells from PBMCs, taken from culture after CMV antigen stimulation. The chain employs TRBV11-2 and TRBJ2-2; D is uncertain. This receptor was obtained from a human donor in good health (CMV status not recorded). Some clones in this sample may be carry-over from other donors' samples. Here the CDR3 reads CASSSFALNTGELFF. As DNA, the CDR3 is TGTGCCAGCAGCTCGTTCGCTTTGAACACCGGGGAGCTGTTTTTT.